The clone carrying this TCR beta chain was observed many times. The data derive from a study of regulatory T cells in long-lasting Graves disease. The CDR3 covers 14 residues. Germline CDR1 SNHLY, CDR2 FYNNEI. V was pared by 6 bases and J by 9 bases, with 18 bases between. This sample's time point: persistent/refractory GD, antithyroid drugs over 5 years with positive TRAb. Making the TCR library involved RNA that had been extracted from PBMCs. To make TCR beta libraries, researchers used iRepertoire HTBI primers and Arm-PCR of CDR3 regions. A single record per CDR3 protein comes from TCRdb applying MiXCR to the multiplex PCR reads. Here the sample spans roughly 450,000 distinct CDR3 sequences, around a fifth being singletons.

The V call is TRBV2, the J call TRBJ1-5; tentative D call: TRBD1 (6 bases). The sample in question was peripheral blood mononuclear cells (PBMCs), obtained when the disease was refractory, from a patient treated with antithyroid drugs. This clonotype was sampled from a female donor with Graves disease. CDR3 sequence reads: CASSQQGYEGPQHF. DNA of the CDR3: TGTGCCAGCAGCCAACAGGGATATGAGGGGCCCCAGCATTTT.